A selection of T cell receptor beta chains follows, all from one sample in a study of CD8+ T cells in alopecia areata. Data came from immunoSEQ multiplex PCR; TCRdb stores just in-frame clones and leaves some out. The top ten clones hold 0.91% of a sample with 150,000 or so clones, under 70% of them seen once. Sequences were derived from CD4+ T cells sorted from blood, sampled at week 4, from a patient treated with tofacitinib. These receptors were taken from a human donor with alopecia areata. CDR3s include the opening cysteine and the closing phenylalanine or tryptophan. The order of the fields is CDR3 DNA, CDR3 protein, V gene, D gene, clone size, CDR3 length, J gene. A D gene is named only where the DNA matches it firmly. Part of the rows lack a size; the others show once, few, many or a class for expanded clones.

CDR3 DNA: TGTGCCAGCGCTCCTGGATGGGGCCAGCGTGGCTACACCTTC; CDR3 protein: CASAPGWGQRGYTF; V gene: TRBV27; D gene: NA; clone size: NA; CDR3 length: 14; J gene: TRBJ1-2
CDR3 DNA: TGTGCCAGCAGTGAAGAAGATTATGGCTACACCTTC; CDR3 protein: CASSEEDYGYTF; V gene: TRBV2; D gene: NA; clone size: NA; CDR3 length: 12; J gene: TRBJ1-2
CDR3 DNA: TGTGCCGGGTCAGGGGCAAACGACTATGGCTACACCTTC; CDR3 protein: CAGSGANDYGYTF; V gene: TRBV30; D gene: NA; clone size: NA; CDR3 length: 13; J gene: TRBJ1-2
CDR3 DNA: TGCGCCAGCAGCCGGGACAGGGTAAACGAGCAGTACTTC; CDR3 protein: CASSRDRVNEQYF; V gene: TRBV5-1; D gene: TRBD1; clone size: NA; CDR3 length: 13; J gene: TRBJ2-7
CDR3 DNA: TGTGCCAGCGTTTTAGGGGGCTCCTACAATGAGCAGTTCTTC; CDR3 protein: CASVLGGSYNEQFF; V gene: TRBV2; D gene: NA; clone size: once; CDR3 length: 14; J gene: TRBJ2-1
CDR3 DNA: TGTGCCAGCAGCTTAGTAGCCGGGTCTGGGGCCAACGTCCTGACTTTC; CDR3 protein: CASSLVAGSGANVLTF; V gene: TRBV7-9; D gene: NA; clone size: few; CDR3 length: 16; J gene: TRBJ2-6
CDR3 DNA: TGCGCCAGCAGCTTAGACAGGTTAAGCACAGATACGCAGTATTTT; CDR3 protein: CASSLDRLSTDTQYF; V gene: TRBV5-1; D gene: NA; clone size: NA; CDR3 length: 15; J gene: TRBJ2-3
CDR3 DNA: TGTGCCAGCAGTTTATCGTCGGGACAGGAGTACAATGAGCAGTTCTTC; CDR3 protein: CASSLSSGQEYNEQFF; V gene: TRBV27; D gene: TRBD1; clone size: NA; CDR3 length: 16; J gene: TRBJ2-1
CDR3 DNA: TGTGCCAGCAGCCCAGGAAGGGGCGCGGCCGCCGGGGGGAATTTT; CDR3 protein: CASSPGRGAAAGGNF; V gene: TRBV7-9; D gene: TRBD2; clone size: NA; CDR3 length: 15; J gene: TRBJ2-3
CDR3 DNA: TGTGCCACCCAGATGGGGGATTACGAGCAGTACTTC; CDR3 protein: CATQMGDYEQYF; V gene: TRBV6-5; D gene: NA; clone size: NA; CDR3 length: 12; J gene: TRBJ2-7
CDR3 DNA: TGTGCCAGCAGTACCCTATACACTGAAGCTTTCTTT; CDR3 protein: CASSTLYTEAFF; V gene: TRBV6-6; D gene: NA; clone size: NA; CDR3 length: 12; J gene: TRBJ1-1
CDR3 DNA: TGCAGCGCGGGTAGCGGGGGGGCTTCCTACAATGAGCAGTTCTTC; CDR3 protein: CSAGSGGASYNEQFF; V gene: TRBV29-1; D gene: TRBD2; clone size: few; CDR3 length: 15; J gene: TRBJ2-1
CDR3 DNA: TGTGCCACCAGCAGAGATCTTGGAGGGGGCTTTGAAGATACGCAGTATTTT; CDR3 protein: CATSRDLGGGFEDTQYF; V gene: TRBV15; D gene: NA; clone size: NA; CDR3 length: 17; J gene: TRBJ2-3
CDR3 DNA: TGTGCCAGCAGCCACGGGAAGGGGGCTCTTGGCTACACCTTC; CDR3 protein: CASSHGKGALGYTF; V gene: TRBV14; D gene: TRBD1; clone size: NA; CDR3 length: 14; J gene: TRBJ1-2
CDR3 DNA: TGTGCCAGCAGCTTAAGGAGGGGACCCTACGAGCAGTACTTC; CDR3 protein: CASSLRRGPYEQYF; V gene: TRBV7-2; D gene: NA; clone size: NA; CDR3 length: 14; J gene: TRBJ2-7
CDR3 DNA: TGTGCCAGCAGCTTACAGCCCTCTGGGGCCAACGTCCTGACTTTC; CDR3 protein: CASSLQPSGANVLTF; V gene: TRBV11-2; D gene: NA; clone size: medium-sized; CDR3 length: 15; J gene: TRBJ2-6
CDR3 DNA: TGCAGCGGGCGGGGACTAGCGGCTTACAATGAGCAGTTCTTC; CDR3 protein: CSGRGLAAYNEQFF; V gene: TRBV29-1; D gene: TRBD2; clone size: NA; CDR3 length: 14; J gene: TRBJ2-1
CDR3 DNA: TGTGCCAGCAGTTACTCAGGGCAGAATCCCCAGCATTTT; CDR3 protein: CASSYSGQNPQHF; V gene: TRBV6-5; D gene: NA; clone size: NA; CDR3 length: 13; J gene: TRBJ1-5
CDR3 DNA: TGTGCTAGTGTGCAGGGGGGTCAGAATTCACCCCTCCACTTT; CDR3 protein: CASVQGGQNSPLHF; V gene: TRBV12-5; D gene: TRBD1; clone size: NA; CDR3 length: 14; J gene: TRBJ1-6
CDR3 DNA: TGTGCCAGCAGCCCCCAGGGAGGCACTGAAGCTTTCTTT; CDR3 protein: CASSPQGGTEAFF; V gene: TRBV7-9; D gene: NA; clone size: NA; CDR3 length: 13; J gene: TRBJ1-1
CDR3 DNA: TGTGCCTGGAGTCCTCTGACCGGGGGGCCCCAGCATTTT; CDR3 protein: CAWSPLTGGPQHF; V gene: TRBV30; D gene: NA; clone size: NA; CDR3 length: 13; J gene: TRBJ1-5
CDR3 DNA: TGTGCCAGCAGCCCTGTGGATGTAGGGATTGAAAAACTGTTTTTT; CDR3 protein: CASSPVDVGIEKLFF; V gene: TRBV7-2; D gene: NA; clone size: few; CDR3 length: 15; J gene: TRBJ1-4
CDR3 DNA: TGCAGCGGCACCGGGACAGGGTCCTACAATGAGCAGTTCTTC; CDR3 protein: CSGTGTGSYNEQFF; V gene: TRBV29-1; D gene: TRBD1; clone size: NA; CDR3 length: 14; J gene: TRBJ2-1
CDR3 DNA: TGCGCCAGCAGCGGGGAGCGCACCAAGAACACTGAAGCTTTCTTT; CDR3 protein: CASSGERTKNTEAFF; V gene: TRBV5-1; D gene: NA; clone size: once; CDR3 length: 15; J gene: TRBJ1-1
CDR3 DNA: TGTGCCAGCAGTTCCAGGGCCTTCTCCTACGAGCAGTACTTC; CDR3 protein: CASSSRAFSYEQYF; V gene: TRBV6-5; D gene: NA; clone size: NA; CDR3 length: 14; J gene: TRBJ2-7
CDR3 DNA: TGTGCCAGCAGCTTACTGGGACAGGACCCCACTTTTAACCAAGAGACCCAGTACTTC; CDR3 protein: CASSLLGQDPTFNQETQYF; V gene: TRBV7-8; D gene: TRBD1; clone size: once; CDR3 length: 19; J gene: TRBJ2-5
CDR3 DNA: TGTGCCAGCAGCTCGCGGGGGGCGTCGAACACCGGGGAGCTGTTTTTT; CDR3 protein: CASSSRGASNTGELFF; V gene: TRBV7-2; D gene: TRBD2; clone size: NA; CDR3 length: 16; J gene: TRBJ2-2
CDR3 DNA: TGCAGCGTTGACGTGGGTAGAACTTTCTTT; CDR3 protein: CSVDVGRTFF; V gene: TRBV29-1; D gene: NA; clone size: few; CDR3 length: 10; J gene: TRBJ1-1
CDR3 DNA: TGTGCCAGCAGCCCCCGAGAGGACAGGGAAGGCTACGAGCAGTACTTC; CDR3 protein: CASSPREDREGYEQYF; V gene: TRBV11-2; D gene: TRBD1; clone size: few; CDR3 length: 16; J gene: TRBJ2-7
CDR3 DNA: TGTGCCAGCAGCCAGCGACAGATCACAGATACGCAGTATTTT; CDR3 protein: CASSQRQITDTQYF; V gene: TRBV14; D gene: NA; clone size: few; CDR3 length: 14; J gene: TRBJ2-3
CDR3 DNA: TGTGCCTGGAGTGTACTTATCGTTGGTGGCTACACCTTC; CDR3 protein: CAWSVLIVGGYTF; V gene: TRBV30; D gene: NA; clone size: once; CDR3 length: 13; J gene: TRBJ1-2
CDR3 DNA: TGTGCCACCAGCAGAGATCTCGAATCGCAGTACTTC; CDR3 protein: CATSRDLESQYF; V gene: TRBV15; D gene: NA; clone size: NA; CDR3 length: 12; J gene: TRBJ2-7
CDR3 DNA: TGCAGCGGAGACAGTCCCACAGATACGCAGTATTTT; CDR3 protein: CSGDSPTDTQYF; V gene: TRBV29-1; D gene: NA; clone size: NA; CDR3 length: 12; J gene: TRBJ2-3
CDR3 DNA: TGTGCCAGCTCACCACCGACAGGGGATGAGCAGTTCTTC; CDR3 protein: CASSPPTGDEQFF; V gene: TRBV18; D gene: TRBD1; clone size: NA; CDR3 length: 13; J gene: TRBJ2-1
CDR3 DNA: TGTGCCAGCAGCTTCCGGAGCGGGGCCTACGAGCAGTACTTC; CDR3 protein: CASSFRSGAYEQYF; V gene: TRBV7-9; D gene: TRBD2; clone size: few; CDR3 length: 14; J gene: TRBJ2-7
CDR3 DNA: TGCAGCGTTGCGGACCGTCCCGACTCTGGGGCCAACGTCCTGACTTTC; CDR3 protein: CSVADRPDSGANVLTF; V gene: TRBV29-1; D gene: NA; clone size: NA; CDR3 length: 16; J gene: TRBJ2-6
CDR3 DNA: TGTGCCAGCAGCTTAAGAGGACATCTCTCTGGGGCCAACGTCCTGACTTTC; CDR3 protein: CASSLRGHLSGANVLTF; V gene: TRBV7-2; D gene: NA; clone size: many; CDR3 length: 17; J gene: TRBJ2-6
CDR3 DNA: TGCAGCGTCGGACAGGGGTGGGCTGAAGCTTTCTTT; CDR3 protein: CSVGQGWAEAFF; V gene: TRBV29-1; D gene: TRBD1; clone size: NA; CDR3 length: 12; J gene: TRBJ1-1
CDR3 DNA: TGTGCCAGCAGTTACAGTCCTGGGGCCAACGTCCTGACTTTC; CDR3 protein: CASSYSPGANVLTF; V gene: TRBV6-5; D gene: NA; clone size: NA; CDR3 length: 14; J gene: TRBJ2-6
CDR3 DNA: TGCAGTGCTAGGGTATACAATGAGCAGTTCTTC; CDR3 protein: CSARVYNEQFF; V gene: TRBV20-1; D gene: NA; clone size: NA; CDR3 length: 11; J gene: TRBJ2-1
CDR3 DNA: TGTGCCACCCGGCGGACTAGCGGAATCTACGAGCAGTACTTC; CDR3 protein: CATRRTSGIYEQYF; V gene: TRBV15; D gene: TRBD2; clone size: NA; CDR3 length: 14; J gene: TRBJ2-7
CDR3 DNA: TGTGCCTGGAGTGCCCGGACAGGGAGTTCACCCCTCCACTTT; CDR3 protein: CAWSARTGSSPLHF; V gene: TRBV30; D gene: TRBD1; clone size: NA; CDR3 length: 14; J gene: TRBJ1-6
CDR3 DNA: TGTGCCAGCAGCTTTGGACAGGCTCCCAATGAGCAGTTCTTC; CDR3 protein: CASSFGQAPNEQFF; V gene: TRBV7-2; D gene: TRBD1; clone size: once; CDR3 length: 14; J gene: TRBJ2-1
CDR3 DNA: TGCAGCGCATTCTATACACCGAACACTGAAGCTTTCTTT; CDR3 protein: CSAFYTPNTEAFF; V gene: TRBV29-1; D gene: NA; clone size: few; CDR3 length: 13; J gene: TRBJ1-1
CDR3 DNA: TGTGCCAGCTCACCACCGGCGGGACCCCTCCACTTT; CDR3 protein: CASSPPAGPLHF; V gene: TRBV18; D gene: NA; clone size: NA; CDR3 length: 12; J gene: TRBJ1-6